This TCR beta chain derives from a study of low-dose radiotherapy and immunotherapy resistance in tumors (dated 2022 in TCRdb). About the investigation overall: Patients in Cohort 1 were given 0.5 Gy per fraction every 2 weeks, and the prescribed total PTV dose was 6.5 Gy. Patients took aspirin 300 mg orally once daily for four cycles, starting on cycle 1 day 1. Patients were given nivolumab as a 240 mg flat dose every two weeks and ipilimumab at 1 mg/kg every six weeks, with both drugs delivered intravenously. Cyclophosphamide 200 mg/m2 was given intravenously every two weeks, one day before each radiation and immunotherapy administration. Eight patients were included in the translational analysis: three from the first dose cohort and the first five from the second dose cohort. For Cohort 2, the dose was 1 Gy per fraction given every two weeks, adding up to 13 Gy in total across 26 weeks. Randomization of trial participants into treatment groups was not performed.

This clonotype was detected ten times or more. Its antigen is still unknown. No quality values exist for individual bases; no much larger clone is one base distant. The time point label, read with the paper, signifies: before trial treatment. Donors were enrolled in RACIN, a single-arm phase I dose-escalation trial in which nivolumab, ipilimumab, aspirin, low-dose cyclophosphamide and low-dose radiotherapy were combined. To be eligible, a patient needed to have an advanced solid tumor that was TIL-negative. The reads were generated on an Illumina HiSeq 2500. First-strand cDNA was synthesized using Superscript III and a set of TRAV- and TRBV-specific primers, so that both TCRalpha and TCRbeta chains were covered. TCRs were amplified with Phusion for approximately 19 PCR cycles using a constant-region primer together with the adapter attached to the V primers. The isolated mRNA was amplified using the MessageAmp II aRNA Amplification Kit, with in vitro transcription performed for about 15 hours at 37 degrees C. mRNA for TCR sequencing was isolated with the Dynabeads mRNA DIRECT Purification Kit. Indexed Illumina adapters were added in a second Phusion PCR of 25 cycles, after which AMPure XP beads were used to purify the products. As for the original processing: Custom Perl scripts pooled TCR sequences encoding the same protein, removed out-of-frame sequences and computed each clonotype's abundance. Any TCR sequence supported by only a single read was excluded from analysis. Among the metrics used to describe the repertoires were Shannon entropy, Gini index, clonality, richness, and the frequency of TCRs shared between repertoires. TCRdb reprocessing: public reads trimmed at Q25 with fastp, clones called with MiXCR, in-frame beta chains kept. Records with the same CDR3 protein are collapsed into one entry carrying the most frequent genes and DNA. Clone size and V and J calls follow TCRdb, not the original study. The sample includes 55,000 to 65,000 distinct CDR3 sequences, with about 25% observed a single time. Jointly, the top ten make up about 6.6% of the sample.

From the cysteine through the phenylalanine, the CDR3 covers 15 amino acids. Here the CDR3 DNA is all that survives: 45 bases in frame from base 1. V was cut back by 5 bases and J by 3 bases, leaving a gap of 13 bases between them. The germline V gene yields SNHLY for CDR1 and FYNNEI for CDR2. The sequence derives from a male donor with rectosigmoid adenocarcinoma. The sample consisted of PBMCs, taken before treatment. In this chain, TRBV2 is recombined with TRBJ1-4, and possibly TRBD1, on 5 matching bases. The DNA sequence follows: TGTGCCAGCAGTCCGACGGGGGACCCTAATGAAAAACTGTTTTTT. The encoded protein is CASSPTGDPNEKLFF.